The 13 T cell receptor beta chains listed next were all sequenced from one sample in a study of T cell repertoires in cytomegalovirus infection. TCRdb ran MiXCR on the reads and lists one entry per CDR3 protein. This table has approximately 1,000,000 distinct CDR3 sequences, roughly a third appearing once. The antigens of these receptors remain unknown. The starting material was cultured CD8+ T cells from PBMCs, obtained from culture after CMV antigen stimulation. Receptors were obtained from a human donor in good health (CMV status not recorded). Some clones in this sample may be carry-over from other donors' samples.

This clonotype was counted only a few times. This chain connects TRBV7-6 to TRBJ2-1, with 14 bases matching TRBD2. This CDR3 is built from 13 residues. Germline CDR1 and CDR2: SGHVS and FNYEAQ. The J segment lost 14 bases and the V segment lost 5 bases, leaving 5 bases of the junction unmatched. The CDR3 DNA is TGTGCCAGCAGCGCGACTAGCGGGGGGGCCGAGTTCTTC. Protein: CASSATSGGAEFF.

Turning to this clonotype: Germline is not matched at one junction end, which may reflect a read error. The chain couples TRBV7-4 to TRBJ2-3; 10 bases are shared with TRBD2. Germline-derived CDR1 and CDR2 are SGHVT and SQSDAQ. The CDR3 sequence is 13 residues long. The CDR3 protein is CVSSLATSGDQYF. Here the CDR3 DNA reads TGTGTCAGCAGCTTAGCAACTAGCGGGGACCAGTATTTT.

The table lists this clonotype with a few counts. The chain employs TRBV7-9 and TRBJ1-1; maybe TRBD1 (6 bases). Trimming removed 4 bases from V and 3 bases from J, with 15 bases in between. The CDR3 spans 15 residues. Per the germline V gene, CDR1 is SEHNR and CDR2 is FQNEAQ (reference sequence). CDR3 in amino acids: CASSSLEDSYTEAFF. The CDR3 nucleotides are TGTGCCAGCAGCTCCTTAGAGGACAGTTACACTGAAGCTTTCTTT.

The CDR3 nucleotides are TGTGCCAGCAGTGAAAGGGAATTATCCTACGAGCAGTACGTC. Translation: CASSERELSYEQYV. The J gene is TRBJ2-7, the V gene TRBV6-1; D remains ambiguous. The CDR3 is 14 amino acids. With 2 bases removed from V and 1 base from J, the gap between germline ends came to 9 bases. Germline values: CDR1 MNHNS, CDR2 SASEGT.

This sequence joins TRBV12-5 and TRBJ1-6; 10 bases are shared with TRBD1. The germline V gene encodes CDR1 LGHNT and CDR2 FRNRAP. Trimming removed 6 bases from V and 7 bases from J; junction bases left unmatched: 6. CDR3 length equals 15 residues. This CDR3 is CASGPGTGANSPLHF. The CDR3 coding sequence is TGTGCTAGTGGCCCCGGGACAGGGGCAAATTCACCCCTCCACTTT.

The rearrangement joins TRBV6-6 to TRBJ2-1; no clear D. This CDR3 comprises 13 residues. The V end was cut by 6 bases, the J end by 3 bases, with 9 bases between. Germline values: CDR1 MNHNY, CDR2 SVGAGI (reference sequence). The CDR3 sequence is CASSTWNYNEQFF. The CDR3 bases are TGTGCCAGCAGCACCTGGAACTACAATGAGCAGTTCTTC.

The chain recombines TRBV5-6 with TRBJ2-3; TRBD1 is a possible D gene (6 bases). CDR3 length equals 14 residues. Trimming shortened V by 4 bases and J by 2 bases, and 11 bases separated the two germline ends. Germline CDR1 reads SGHDT; CDR2 reads YYEEEE. In DNA, the CDR3 is TGTGCCAGCAGCGCGGACAGATACACAGATACGCAGTATTTT. Protein sequence: CASSADRYTDTQYF.

This clonotype was picked up a small number of times. The rearrangement joins TRBV6-6 to TRBJ2-3; 8 nucleotides match TRBD2. Germline V gene sequence: CDR1 MNHNY, CDR2 SVGAGI (reference sequence). The CDR3 spans 14 residues. With 5 bases clipped from V and 5 bases from J, the junction kept 6 bases outside the gene matches. CDR3 nucleotides: TGTGCCAGCAGTCCGCGGGGGGCCATAGATACGCAGTATTTT. Its translation: CASSPRGAIDTQYF.

The table lists this clonotype with a few counts. The chain couples TRBV19 to TRBJ1-5; 8 bases agree with TRBD1. Trimming cost V 7 bases and J 2 bases; bases outside gene matches: 7. From germline, CDR1 is LNHDA and CDR2 SQIVND (reference sequence). The length of the CDR3 is 15 residues. The CDR3 nucleotides read TGTGCCAGTATCCCAGCACAGGGGGGCAATCAGCCCCAGCATTTT. Translation: CASIPAQGGNQPQHF.

This clonotype counts as medium-sized. The genes are TRBV7-8 and TRBJ1-1; a weak D match, TRBD1 (6 bases). The V end was cut by 1 base, the J end by 1 base, with 13 bases between. The CDR3 loop spans 16 amino acids. Germline CDR1 and CDR2: SGHVS and FQNEAQ. The CDR3 spells CASSLGNRAQNTEAFF. CDR3 coding DNA: TGTGCCAGCAGCTTAGGGAACAGGGCGCAGAACACTGAAGCTTTCTTT.

This clonotype occurred a few times. The chain couples TRBV27 to TRBJ2-3, with D hard to call. CDR1 is MNHEY and CDR2 is SMNVEV in the germline V gene (reference sequence). V lost 3 bases and J 5 bases, leaving 15 bases between the germline ends. This CDR3 spans 15 amino acids. The CDR3 region is CASSFMSVAKDTQYF. The CDR3 bases are TGTGCCAGCAGTTTTATGTCCGTGGCGAAAGATACGCAGTATTTT.

In this sample, this clonotype turned up many times. This rearrangement joins TRBV7-3 to TRBJ2-3; D is possibly TRBD2 (5 bases). This CDR3 region has 13 residues. The V gene's germline CDR1 is SGHTA and CDR2 FQGTGA. Trimming left V 1 base short and J 7 bases short, with 9 bases between. In nucleotides, the CDR3 is TGTGCCAGCAGCTTAAGAGGACTTTATACGCAGTATTTT. Protein sequence: CASSLRGLYTQYF. The whole variable domain, remainder taken from reference TRBV7-3 and TRBJ2-3, is GAGVSQTPSNKVTEKGKYVELRCDPISGHTALYWYRQSLGQGPEFLIYFQGTGAADDSGLPNDRFFAVRPEGSVSTLKIQRTERGDSAVYLCASSLRGLYTQYFGPGTRLTVL.

The chain joins TRBV2 to TRBJ2-1; 9 positions match TRBD2. Germline V CDR1 and CDR2: SNHLY, FYNNEI. The J segment lost 6 bases and the V segment lost 8 bases, leaving 11 bases of the junction unmatched. The CDR3 covers 15 residues. The CDR3, as DNA: TGTGCCAGCGGTCTATTGGCTAGCGGGGCCAATGAGCAGTTCTTC. It specifies CASGLLASGANEQFF. The whole variable domain, remainder taken from reference TRBV2 and TRBJ2-1, is EPEVTQTPSHQVTQMGQEVILRCVPISNHLYFYWYRQILGQKVEFLVSFYNNEISEKSEIFDDQFSVERPDGSNFTLKIRSTKLEDSAMYFCASGLLASGANEQFFGPGTRLTVL.